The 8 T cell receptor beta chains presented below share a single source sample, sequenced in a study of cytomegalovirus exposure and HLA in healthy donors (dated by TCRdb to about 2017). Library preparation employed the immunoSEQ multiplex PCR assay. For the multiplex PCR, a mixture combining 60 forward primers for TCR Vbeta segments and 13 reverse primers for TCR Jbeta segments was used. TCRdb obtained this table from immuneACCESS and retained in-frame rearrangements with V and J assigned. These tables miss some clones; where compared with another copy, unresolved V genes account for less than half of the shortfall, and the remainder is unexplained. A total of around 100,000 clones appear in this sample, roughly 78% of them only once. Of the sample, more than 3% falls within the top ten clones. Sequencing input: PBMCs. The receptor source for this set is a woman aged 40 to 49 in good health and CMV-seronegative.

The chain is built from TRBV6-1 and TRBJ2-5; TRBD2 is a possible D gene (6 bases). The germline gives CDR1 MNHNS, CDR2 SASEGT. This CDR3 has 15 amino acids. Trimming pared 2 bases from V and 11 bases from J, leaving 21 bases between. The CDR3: CASSEWIAAWEKQYF. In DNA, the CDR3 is TGTGCCAGCAGTGAATGGATAGCGGCCTGGGAAAAGCAGTACTTC.

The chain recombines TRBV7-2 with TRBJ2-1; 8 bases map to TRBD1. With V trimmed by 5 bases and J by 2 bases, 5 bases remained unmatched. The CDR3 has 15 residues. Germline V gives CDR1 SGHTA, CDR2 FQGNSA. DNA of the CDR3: TGTGCCAGCAGCCCGGAGGACAGGGCCTACAATGAGCAGTTCTTC. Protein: CASSPEDRAYNEQFF. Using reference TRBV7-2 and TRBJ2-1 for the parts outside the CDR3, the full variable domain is GAGVSQSPSNKVTEKGKDVELRCDPISGHTALYWYRQSLGQGLEFLIYFQGNSAPDKSGLPSDRFSAERTGGSVSTLTIQRTQQEDSAVYLCASSPEDRAYNEQFFGPGTRLTVL.

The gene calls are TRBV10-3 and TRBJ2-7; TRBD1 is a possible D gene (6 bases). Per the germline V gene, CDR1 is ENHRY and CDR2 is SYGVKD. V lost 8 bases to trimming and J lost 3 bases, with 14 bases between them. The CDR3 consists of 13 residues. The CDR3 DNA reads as TGTGCCATCCAACAGGGAAGCAGCTACGAGCAGTACTTC. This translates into CAIQQGSSYEQYF.

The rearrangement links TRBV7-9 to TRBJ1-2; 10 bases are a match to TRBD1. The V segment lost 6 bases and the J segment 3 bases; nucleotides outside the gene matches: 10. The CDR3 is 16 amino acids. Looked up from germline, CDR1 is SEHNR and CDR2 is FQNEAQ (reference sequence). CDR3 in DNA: TGTGCCAGCAGTCCCCTAGGGGACAGGGGTGACTATGGCTACACCTTC. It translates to CASSPLGDRGDYGYTF.

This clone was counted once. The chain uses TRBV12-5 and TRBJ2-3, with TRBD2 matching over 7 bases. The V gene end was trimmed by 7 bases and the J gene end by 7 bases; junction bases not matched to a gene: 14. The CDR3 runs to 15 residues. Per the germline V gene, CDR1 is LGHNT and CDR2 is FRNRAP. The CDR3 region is CASALAGGGPNTQYF. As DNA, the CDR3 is TGTGCTAGTGCCCTGGCGGGCGGGGGTCCAAATACGCAGTATTTT.

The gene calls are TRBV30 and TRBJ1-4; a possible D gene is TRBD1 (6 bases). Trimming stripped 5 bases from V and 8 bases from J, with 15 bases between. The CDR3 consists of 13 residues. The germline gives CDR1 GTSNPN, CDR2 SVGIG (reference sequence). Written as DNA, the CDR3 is TGTGCCTGGGCCAGGGGCGTTGGAGAAAAACTGTTTTTT. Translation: CAWARGVGEKLFF.

Here the CDR3 reads CASSLGGSEQFF. In DNA, the CDR3 is TGTGCCAGCAGCCTCGGGGGGTCTGAGCAGTTCTTC. V and J are TRBV6-5 and TRBJ2-1; TRBD2 matches at 7 bases. J gave up 9 bases and V 6 bases, and 5 bases lay outside the gene matches. The V gene's germline CDR1 is MNHEY and CDR2 SVGAGI. This CDR3 is built from 12 residues.

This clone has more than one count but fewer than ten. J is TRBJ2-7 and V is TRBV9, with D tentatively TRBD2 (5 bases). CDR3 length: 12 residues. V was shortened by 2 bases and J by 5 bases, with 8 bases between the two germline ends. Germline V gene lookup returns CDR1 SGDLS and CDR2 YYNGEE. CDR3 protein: CASSVNGDEQYF. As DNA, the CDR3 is TGTGCCAGCAGCGTTAACGGGGACGAGCAGTACTTC.